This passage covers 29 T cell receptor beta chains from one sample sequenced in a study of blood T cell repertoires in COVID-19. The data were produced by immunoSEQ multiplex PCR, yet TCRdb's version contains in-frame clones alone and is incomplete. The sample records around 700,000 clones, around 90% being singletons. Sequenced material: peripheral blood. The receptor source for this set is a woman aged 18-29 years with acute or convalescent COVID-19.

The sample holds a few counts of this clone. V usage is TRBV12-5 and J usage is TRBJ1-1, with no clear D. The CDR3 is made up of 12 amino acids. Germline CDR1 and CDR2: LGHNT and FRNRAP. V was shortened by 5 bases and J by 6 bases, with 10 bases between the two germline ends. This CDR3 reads CASGLSGSEAFF. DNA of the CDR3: TGTGCTAGTGGTCTCAGTGGTTCTGAAGCTTTCTTT.

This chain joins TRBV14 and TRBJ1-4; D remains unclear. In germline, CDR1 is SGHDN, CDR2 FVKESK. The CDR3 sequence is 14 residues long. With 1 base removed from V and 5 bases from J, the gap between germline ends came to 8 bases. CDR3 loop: CASSQVRRNEKLFF. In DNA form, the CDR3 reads TGTGCCAGCAGCCAAGTACGCAGAAATGAAAAACTGTTTTTT.

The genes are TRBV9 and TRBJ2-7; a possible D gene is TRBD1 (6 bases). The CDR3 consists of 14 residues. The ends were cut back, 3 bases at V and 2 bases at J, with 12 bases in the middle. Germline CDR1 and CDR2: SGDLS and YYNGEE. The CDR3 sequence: CASSGGTSAYEQYF. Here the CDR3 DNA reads TGTGCCAGCAGCGGGGGGACATCCGCCTACGAGCAGTACTTC.

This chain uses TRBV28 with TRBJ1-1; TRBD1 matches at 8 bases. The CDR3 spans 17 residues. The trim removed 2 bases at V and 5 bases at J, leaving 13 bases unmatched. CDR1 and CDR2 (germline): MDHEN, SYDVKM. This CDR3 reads CASSLPRTGSGRTEAFF. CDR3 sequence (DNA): TGTGCCAGCAGTTTACCCCGGACAGGGTCGGGAAGAACTGAAGCTTTCTTT.

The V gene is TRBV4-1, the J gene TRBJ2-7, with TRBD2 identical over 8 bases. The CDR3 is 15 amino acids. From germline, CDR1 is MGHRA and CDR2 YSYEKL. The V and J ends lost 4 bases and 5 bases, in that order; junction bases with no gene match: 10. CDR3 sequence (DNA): TGCGCCAGCAGCCCCCCCGGGACTAGGAGGGACGAGCAGTACTTC. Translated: CASSPPGTRRDEQYF.

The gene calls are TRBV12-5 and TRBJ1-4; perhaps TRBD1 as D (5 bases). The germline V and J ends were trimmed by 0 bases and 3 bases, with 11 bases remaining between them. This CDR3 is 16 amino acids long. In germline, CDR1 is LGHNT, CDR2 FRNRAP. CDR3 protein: CASGLVRTSANEKLFF. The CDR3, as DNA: TGTGCTAGTGGTTTGGTAAGGACATCGGCTAATGAAAAACTGTTTTTT.

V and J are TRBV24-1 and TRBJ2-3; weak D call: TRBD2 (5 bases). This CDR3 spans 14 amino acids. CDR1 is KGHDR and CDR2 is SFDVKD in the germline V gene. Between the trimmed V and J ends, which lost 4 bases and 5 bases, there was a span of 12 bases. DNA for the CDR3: TGTGCCACCAGTGAAGAATCGGGAATAGATACGCAGTATTTT. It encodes CATSEESGIDTQYF.

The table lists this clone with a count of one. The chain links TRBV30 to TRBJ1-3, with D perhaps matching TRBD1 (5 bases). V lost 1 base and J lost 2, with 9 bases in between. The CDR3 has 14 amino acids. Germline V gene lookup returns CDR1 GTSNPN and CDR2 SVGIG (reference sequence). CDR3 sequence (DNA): TGTGCCTGGAGTGGGGGGGATGCTGGAAACACCATATATTTT. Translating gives CAWSGGDAGNTIYF.

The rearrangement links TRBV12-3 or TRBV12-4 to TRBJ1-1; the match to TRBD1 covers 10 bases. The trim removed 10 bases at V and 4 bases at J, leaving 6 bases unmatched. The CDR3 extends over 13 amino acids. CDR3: CATERTGGTEAFF. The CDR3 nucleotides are TGTGCCACGGAAAGGACAGGGGGCACTGAAGCTTTCTTT.

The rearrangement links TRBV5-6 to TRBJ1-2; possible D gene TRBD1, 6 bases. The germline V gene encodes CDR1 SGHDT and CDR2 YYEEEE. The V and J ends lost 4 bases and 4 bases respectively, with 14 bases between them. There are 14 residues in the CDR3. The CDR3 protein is CASSPGRGPYGYTF. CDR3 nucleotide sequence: TGTGCCAGCAGCCCGGGCAGGGGTCCCTATGGCTACACCTTC.

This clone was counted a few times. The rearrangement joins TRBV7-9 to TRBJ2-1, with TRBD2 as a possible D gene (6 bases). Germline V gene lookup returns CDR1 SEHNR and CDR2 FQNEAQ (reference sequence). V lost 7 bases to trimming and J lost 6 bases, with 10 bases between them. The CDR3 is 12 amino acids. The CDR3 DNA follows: TGTGCCAGCACCCCGACTAGCAATGAGCAGTTCTTC. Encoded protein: CASTPTSNEQFF.

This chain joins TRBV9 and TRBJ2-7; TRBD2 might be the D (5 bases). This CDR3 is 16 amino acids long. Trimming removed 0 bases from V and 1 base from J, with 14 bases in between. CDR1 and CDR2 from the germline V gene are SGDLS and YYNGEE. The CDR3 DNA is TGTGCCAGCAGCGTAGGGCTAAGCGAGGGTTCCTACGAGCAGTACTTC. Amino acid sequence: CASSVGLSEGSYEQYF. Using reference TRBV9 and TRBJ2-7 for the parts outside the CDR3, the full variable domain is DSGVTQTPKHLITATGQRVTLRCSPRSGDLSVYWYQQSLDQGLQFLIQYYNGEERAKGNILERFSAQQFPDLHSELNLSSLELGDSALYFCASSVGLSEGSYEQYFGPGTRLTVT.

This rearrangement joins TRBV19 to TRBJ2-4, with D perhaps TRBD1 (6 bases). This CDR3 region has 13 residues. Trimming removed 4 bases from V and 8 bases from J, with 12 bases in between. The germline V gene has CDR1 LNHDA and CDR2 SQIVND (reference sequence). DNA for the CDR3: TGTGCCAGTAGTACCGCAGGGGCTCACATTCAGTACTTC. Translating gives CASSTAGAHIQYF. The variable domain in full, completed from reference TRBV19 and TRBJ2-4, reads DGGITQSPKYLFRKEGQNVTLSCEQNLNHDAMYWYRQDPGQGLRLIYYSQIVNDFQKGDIAEGYSVSREKKESFPLTVTSAQKNPTAFYLCASSTAGAHIQYFGAGTRLSVL.

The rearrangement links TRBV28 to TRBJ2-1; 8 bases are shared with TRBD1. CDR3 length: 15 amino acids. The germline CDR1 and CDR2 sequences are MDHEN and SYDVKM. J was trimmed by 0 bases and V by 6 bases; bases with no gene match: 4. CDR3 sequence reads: CASRRQGSSYNEQFF. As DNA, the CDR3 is TGTGCCAGCAGGCGACAGGGGAGCTCCTACAATGAGCAGTTCTTC.

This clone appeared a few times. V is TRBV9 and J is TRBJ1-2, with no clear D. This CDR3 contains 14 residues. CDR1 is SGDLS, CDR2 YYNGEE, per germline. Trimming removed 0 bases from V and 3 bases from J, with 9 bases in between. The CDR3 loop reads CASSVGLQDYGYTF. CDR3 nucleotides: TGTGCCAGCAGCGTAGGGCTGCAGGACTATGGCTACACCTTC.

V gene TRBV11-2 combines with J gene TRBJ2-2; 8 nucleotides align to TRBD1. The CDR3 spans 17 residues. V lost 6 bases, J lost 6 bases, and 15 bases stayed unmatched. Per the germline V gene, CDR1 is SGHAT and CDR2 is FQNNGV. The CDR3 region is CASRHRQGRRFAGELFF. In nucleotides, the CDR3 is TGTGCCAGCAGACACAGACAGGGGCGACGGTTTGCCGGGGAGCTGTTTTTT.

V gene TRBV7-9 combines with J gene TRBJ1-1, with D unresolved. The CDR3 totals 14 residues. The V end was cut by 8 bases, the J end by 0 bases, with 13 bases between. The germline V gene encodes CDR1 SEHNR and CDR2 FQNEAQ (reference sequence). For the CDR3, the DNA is TGTGCCAGCCGCCGAGCGGTGATGAACACTGAAGCTTTCTTT. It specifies CASRRAVMNTEAFF. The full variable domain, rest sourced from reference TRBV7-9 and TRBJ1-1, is DTGVSQNPRHKITKRGQNVTFRCDPISEHNRLYWYRQTLGQGPEFLTYFQNEAQLEKSRLLSDRFSAERPKGSFSTLEIQRTEQGDSAMYLCASRRAVMNTEAFFGQGTRLTVV.

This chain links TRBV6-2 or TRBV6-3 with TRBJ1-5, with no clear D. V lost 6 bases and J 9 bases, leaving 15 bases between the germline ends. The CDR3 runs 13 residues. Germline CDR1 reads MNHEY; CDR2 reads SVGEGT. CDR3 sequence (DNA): TGTGCCAGCAGCCCCGGGGAGGCTAGGCCCCAGCATTTT. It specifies CASSPGEARPQHF.

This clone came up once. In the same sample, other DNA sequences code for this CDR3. This CDR3 is CASSLRQGGNSPLHF. The DNA of the CDR3 is TGCGCCAGCAGCTTAAGACAGGGTGGCAATTCACCCCTCCACTTT. The chain links TRBV5-1 to TRBJ1-6; 7 positions match TRBD1. Germline values: CDR1 SGHRS, CDR2 YFSETQ. The V gene end was trimmed by 2 bases and the J gene end by 7 bases; junction bases not matched to a gene: 6. This CDR3 is built from 15 residues.

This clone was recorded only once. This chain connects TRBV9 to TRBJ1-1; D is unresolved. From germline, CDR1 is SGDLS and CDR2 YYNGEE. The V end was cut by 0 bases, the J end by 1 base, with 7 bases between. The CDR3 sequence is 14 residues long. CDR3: CASSVALENTEAFF. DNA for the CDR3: TGTGCCAGCAGCGTAGCCTTAGAGAACACTGAAGCTTTCTTT.

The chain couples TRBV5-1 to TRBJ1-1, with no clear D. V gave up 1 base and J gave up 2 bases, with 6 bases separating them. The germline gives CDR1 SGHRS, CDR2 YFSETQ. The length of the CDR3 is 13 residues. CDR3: CASSLNINTEAFF. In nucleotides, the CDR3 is TGCGCCAGCAGCTTGAACATTAACACTGAAGCTTTCTTT.

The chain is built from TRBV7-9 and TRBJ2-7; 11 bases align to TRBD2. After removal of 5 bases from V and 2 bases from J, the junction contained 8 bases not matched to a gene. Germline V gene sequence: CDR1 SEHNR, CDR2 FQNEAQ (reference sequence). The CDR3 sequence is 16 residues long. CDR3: CASSPILAGVPYEQYF. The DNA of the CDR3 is TGTGCCAGCAGCCCTATACTAGCGGGAGTGCCCTACGAGCAGTACTTC.

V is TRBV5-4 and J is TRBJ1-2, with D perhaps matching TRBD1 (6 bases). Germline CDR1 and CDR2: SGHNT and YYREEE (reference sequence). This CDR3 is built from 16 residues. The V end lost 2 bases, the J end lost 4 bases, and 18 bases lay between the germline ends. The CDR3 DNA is TGTGCCAGCAGCTTACGCCTCAGGGGAGCCTCCTATGGCTACACCTTC. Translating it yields CASSLRLRGASYGYTF.

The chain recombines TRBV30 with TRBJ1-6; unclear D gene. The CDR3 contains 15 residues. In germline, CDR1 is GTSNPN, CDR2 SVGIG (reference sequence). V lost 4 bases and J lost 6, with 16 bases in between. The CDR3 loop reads CAWTTQAYSNSPLHF. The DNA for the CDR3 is TGTGCCTGGACCACTCAGGCGTACTCTAATTCACCCCTCCACTTT.

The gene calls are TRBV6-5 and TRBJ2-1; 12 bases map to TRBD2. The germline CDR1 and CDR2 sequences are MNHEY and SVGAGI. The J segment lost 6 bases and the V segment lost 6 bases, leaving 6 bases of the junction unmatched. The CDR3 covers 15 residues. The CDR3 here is CASSRASGGANEQFF. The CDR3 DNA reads TGTGCCAGCAGCCGAGCTAGCGGGGGGGCCAATGAGCAGTTCTTC.

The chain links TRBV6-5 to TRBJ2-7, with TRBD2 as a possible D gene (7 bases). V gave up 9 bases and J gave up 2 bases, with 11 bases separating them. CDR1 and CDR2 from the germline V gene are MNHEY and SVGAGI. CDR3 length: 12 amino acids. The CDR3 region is CASGGGPYEQYF. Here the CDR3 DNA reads TGTGCCAGTGGGGGGGGGCCCTACGAGCAGTACTTC.

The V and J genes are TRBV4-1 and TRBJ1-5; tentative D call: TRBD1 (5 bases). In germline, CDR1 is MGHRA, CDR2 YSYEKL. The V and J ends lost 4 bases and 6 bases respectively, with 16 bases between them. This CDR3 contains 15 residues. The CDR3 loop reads CASSPESGSSQPQHF. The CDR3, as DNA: TGCGCCAGCAGCCCCGAGTCAGGGTCAAGTCAGCCCCAGCATTTT.

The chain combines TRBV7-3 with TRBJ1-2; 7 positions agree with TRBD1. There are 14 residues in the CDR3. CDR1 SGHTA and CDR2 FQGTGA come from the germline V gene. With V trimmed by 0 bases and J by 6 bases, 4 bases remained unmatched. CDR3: CASSLTGGENGYTF. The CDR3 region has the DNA TGTGCCAGCAGCTTAACAGGGGGCGAGAATGGCTACACCTTC.

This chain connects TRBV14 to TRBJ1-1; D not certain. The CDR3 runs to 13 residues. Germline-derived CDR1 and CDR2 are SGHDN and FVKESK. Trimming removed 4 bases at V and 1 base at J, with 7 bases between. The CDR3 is CASSRYKNTEAFF. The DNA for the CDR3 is TGTGCCAGCAGCCGGTACAAGAACACTGAAGCTTTCTTT.